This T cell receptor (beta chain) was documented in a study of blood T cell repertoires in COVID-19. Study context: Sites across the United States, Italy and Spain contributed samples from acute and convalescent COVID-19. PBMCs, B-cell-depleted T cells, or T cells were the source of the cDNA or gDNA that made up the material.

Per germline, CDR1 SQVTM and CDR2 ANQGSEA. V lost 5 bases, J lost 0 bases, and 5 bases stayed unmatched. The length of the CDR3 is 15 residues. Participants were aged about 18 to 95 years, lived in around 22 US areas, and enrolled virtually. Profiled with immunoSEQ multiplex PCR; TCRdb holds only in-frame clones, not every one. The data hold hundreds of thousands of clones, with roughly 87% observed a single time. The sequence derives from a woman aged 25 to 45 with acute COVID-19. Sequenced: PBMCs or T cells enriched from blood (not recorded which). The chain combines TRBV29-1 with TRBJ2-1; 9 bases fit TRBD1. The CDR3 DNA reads TGCAGCGTTCTAACAGGGGGCCACTCCTACAATGAGCAGTTCTTC. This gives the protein CSVLTGGHSYNEQFF.